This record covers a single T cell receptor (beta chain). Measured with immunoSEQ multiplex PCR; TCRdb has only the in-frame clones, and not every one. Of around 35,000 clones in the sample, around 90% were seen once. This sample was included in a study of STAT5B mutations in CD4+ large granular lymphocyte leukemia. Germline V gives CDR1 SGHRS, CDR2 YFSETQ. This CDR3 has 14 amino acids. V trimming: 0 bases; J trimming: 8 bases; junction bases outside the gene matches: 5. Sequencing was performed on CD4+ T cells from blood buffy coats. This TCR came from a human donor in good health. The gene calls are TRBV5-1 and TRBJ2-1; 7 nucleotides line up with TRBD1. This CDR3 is CASSLGQGGYEQFF. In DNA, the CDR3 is TGCGCCAGCAGCTTGGGACAGGGTGGCTATGAGCAGTTCTTC.